Following are 5 T cell receptor beta chains from one sample sequenced in a study of T cell repertoires in cytomegalovirus infection. One entry per CDR3 protein results from TCRdb running MiXCR on the reads. The table has over 90,000 distinct CDR3 sequences, 16% seen once; the top ten hold 8% to 9.5%. The sample comprised PBMCs. These receptors all stem from a human donor in good health (CMV status not recorded). Some clones in this sample may be carry-over from other donors' samples.

This clonotype was picked up many times. In nucleotides, the CDR3 is TGTGCCAGCAGCTTACAGGGGGGGAACACAGATACGCAGTATTTT. Its translation: CASSLQGGNTDTQYF. The chain links TRBV11-2 to TRBJ2-3; either TRBD1 or TRBD2 may fit D (7 bases each). Germline V gives CDR1 SGHAT, CDR2 FQNNGV. The CDR3 covers 15 residues. V lost 2 bases to trimming and J lost 2 bases, with 11 bases between them. Complete variable domain (other parts from reference TRBV11-2 and TRBJ2-3): EAGVAQSPRYKIIEKRQSVAFWCNPISGHATLYWYQQILGQGPKLLIQFQNNGVVDDSQLPKDRFSAERLKGVDSTLKIQPAKLEDSAVYLCASSLQGGNTDTQYFGPGTRLTVL.

This clonotype was picked up a small number of times. The chain is built from TRBV7-9 and TRBJ2-7; D unresolved. Germline loops: CDR1 SEHNR, CDR2 FQNEAQ (reference sequence). The CDR3 covers 13 residues. Trimming stripped 4 bases from V and 4 bases from J, with 11 bases between. CDR3: CASSSEVWYEQYF. The DNA for the CDR3 is TGTGCCAGCAGCTCCGAAGTTTGGTACGAGCAGTACTTC.

This clonotype was recorded at least ten times. This chain joins TRBV5-4 and TRBJ2-6, with 9 bases aligning to TRBD2. Looked up from germline, CDR1 is SGHNT and CDR2 is YYREEE (reference sequence). The CDR3 is made up of 21 amino acids. J gave up 4 bases and V 0 bases, and 17 bases lay outside the gene matches. This CDR3 reads CASSLADRSSGGHGGANVLTF. The CDR3 DNA reads as TGTGCCAGCAGCTTGGCCGACCGTAGTAGCGGGGGACACGGGGGGGCCAACGTCCTGACTTTC.

In this sample, this clonotype turned up many times. V gene TRBV12-3 or TRBV12-4 combines with J gene TRBJ2-7; D remains ambiguous. The CDR3 covers 14 residues. Trimming left V 8 bases short and J 4 bases short, with 18 bases between. CDR3 nucleotide sequence: TGTGCCAGCGGCTACTCCCACAGCCAATACGAGCAGTACTTC. Amino acids: CASGYSHSQYEQYF.

The sample holds one count of this clonotype. The chain recombines TRBV10-3 with TRBJ1-2; D may be TRBD1 (6 bases). The V gene lost 6 bases and the J gene lost 3 bases, with 17 bases spanning the gap. Germline CDR1 is ENHRY and CDR2 is SYGVKD. The CDR3 is made up of 15 amino acids. The CDR3 DNA is TGTGCCATCAGCCGGACGGGGGGCTCGGACTATGGCTACACCTTC. Residues: CAISRTGGSDYGYTF.